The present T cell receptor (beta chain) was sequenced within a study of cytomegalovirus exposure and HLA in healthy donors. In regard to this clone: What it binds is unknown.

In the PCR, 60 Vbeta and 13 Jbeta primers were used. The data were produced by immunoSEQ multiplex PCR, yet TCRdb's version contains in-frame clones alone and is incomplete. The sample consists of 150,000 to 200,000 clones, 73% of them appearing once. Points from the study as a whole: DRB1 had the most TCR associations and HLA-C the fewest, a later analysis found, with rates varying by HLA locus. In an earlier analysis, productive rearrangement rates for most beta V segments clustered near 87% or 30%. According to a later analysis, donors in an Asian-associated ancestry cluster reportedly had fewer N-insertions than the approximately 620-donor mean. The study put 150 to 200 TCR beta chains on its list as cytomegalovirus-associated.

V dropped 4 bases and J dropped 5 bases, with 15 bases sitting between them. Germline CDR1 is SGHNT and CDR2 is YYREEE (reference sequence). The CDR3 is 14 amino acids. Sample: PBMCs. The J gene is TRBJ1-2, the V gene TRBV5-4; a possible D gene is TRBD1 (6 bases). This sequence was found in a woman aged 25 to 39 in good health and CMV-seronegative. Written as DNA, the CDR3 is TGTGCCAGCAGCATCGGACAGCATCCTTATGGCTACACCTTC. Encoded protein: CASSIGQHPYGYTF.